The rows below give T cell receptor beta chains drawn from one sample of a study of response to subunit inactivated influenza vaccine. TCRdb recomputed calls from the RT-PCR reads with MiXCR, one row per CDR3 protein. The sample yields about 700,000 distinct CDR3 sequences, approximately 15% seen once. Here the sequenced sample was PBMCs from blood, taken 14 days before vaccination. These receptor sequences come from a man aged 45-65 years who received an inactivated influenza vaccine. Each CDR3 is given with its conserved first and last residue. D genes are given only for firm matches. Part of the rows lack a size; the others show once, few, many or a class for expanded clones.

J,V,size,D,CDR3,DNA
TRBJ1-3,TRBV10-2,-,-,CASSAGAASGNTIYF,TGCGCCAGCAGTGCCGGGGCAGCCTCTGGAAACACCATATATTTT
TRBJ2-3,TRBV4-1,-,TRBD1,CASSFRRGTDTQYF,TGCGCCAGCAGCTTTCGCAGGGGGACAGATACGCAGTATTTT
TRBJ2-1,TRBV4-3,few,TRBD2,CASSQDLLAGAQQFF,TGCGCCAGCAGCCAAGATCTCTTAGCGGGAGCACAGCAGTTCTTC
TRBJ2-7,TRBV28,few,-,CASSLPSGTTSSYEQYF,TGTGCCAGCAGTTTGCCATCCGGGACCACGAGCTCCTACGAGCAGTACTTC
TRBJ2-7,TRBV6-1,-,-,CASRDPTGYEQYF,TGTGCCAGCAGGGACCCCACAGGCTACGAGCAGTACTTC
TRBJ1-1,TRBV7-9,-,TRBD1,CASSLAPDRGTEAFF,TGTGCCAGCAGCTTAGCCCCCGACAGGGGGACTGAAGCTTTCTTT
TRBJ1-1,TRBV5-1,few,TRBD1,CASSSGQGRVEAFF,TGCGCCAGCAGTTCGGGACAGGGGAGAGTTGAAGCTTTCTTT
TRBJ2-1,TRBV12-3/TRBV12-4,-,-,CATLPRQGAYNEQFF,TGTGCCACCCTACCTAGACAAGGGGCCTACAATGAGCAGTTCTTC
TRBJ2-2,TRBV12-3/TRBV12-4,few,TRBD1,CASSLGQGRLAGELFF,TGTGCCAGCAGTTTAGGACAGGGGAGGCTGGCCGGGGAGCTGTTTTTT
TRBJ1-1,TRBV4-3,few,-,CASSRGTSGAEAFF,TGCGCCAGCAGCCGGGGGACCTCCGGGGCTGAAGCTTTCTTT
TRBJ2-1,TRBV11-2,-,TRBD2,CASSDVGLAGEEQFF,TGTGCCAGCAGCGACGTGGGACTAGCGGGAGAGGAGCAGTTCTTC
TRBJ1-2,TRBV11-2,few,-,CASSRSTAPTNYGYTF,TGTGCCAGCAGCAGAAGCACCGCTCCAACTAACTATGGCTACACCTTC
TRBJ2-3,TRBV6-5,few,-,CASNFNTDTQYF,TGTGCCAGCAACTTTAACACAGATACGCAGTATTTT
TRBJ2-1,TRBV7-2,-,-,CASSSGAVRSNQFF,TGTGCCAGCAGCTCCGGAGCCGTCCGATCCAATCAGTTCTTC
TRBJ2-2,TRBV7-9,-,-,CASSLAIQVFNTGELFF,TGTGCCAGCAGCTTAGCGATACAGGTGTTTAACACCGGGGAGCTGTTTTTT
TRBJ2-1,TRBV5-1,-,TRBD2,CASSLGLAGGPNEQFF,TGCGCCAGCAGCTTGGGACTAGCGGGAGGGCCCAATGAGCAGTTCTTC
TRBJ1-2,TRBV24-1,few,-,CATSEGTGPYTF,TGTGCCACCAGTGAAGGCACAGGTCCCTACACCTTC
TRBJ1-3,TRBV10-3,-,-,CAISESSFTLSGNTIYF,TGTGCCATCAGTGAGTCGTCATTTACCCTCTCTGGAAACACCATATATTTT
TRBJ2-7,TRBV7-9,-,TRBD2,CASSLGGGTHEQYF,TGTGCCAGCAGCTTAGGCGGGGGGACCCACGAGCAGTACTTC
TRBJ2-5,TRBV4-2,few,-,CASSQDHREETQYF,TGTGCCAGCAGCCAAGATCACAGGGAAGAGACCCAGTACTTC
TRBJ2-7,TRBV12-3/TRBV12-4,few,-,CASRYTGEGGSYEQYF,TGTGCCAGCAGGTACACAGGGGAGGGGGGGTCCTACGAGCAGTACTTC
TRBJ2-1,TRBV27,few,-,CASSLGGRIYNEQFF,TGTGCCAGCAGTTTAGGGGGGCGAATATACAATGAGCAGTTCTTC
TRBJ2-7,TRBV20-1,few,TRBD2,CSASFTGTSDEQYF,TGCAGTGCTTCTTTCACGGGGACTAGCGACGAGCAGTACTTC
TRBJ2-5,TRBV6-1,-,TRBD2,CASSDKAGGRGETQYF,TGTGCCAGCAGTGATAAGGCGGGGGGGCGAGGAGAGACCCAGTACTTC
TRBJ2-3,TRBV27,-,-,CASSIDNPDTQYF,TGTGCCAGCAGTATCGACAACCCAGATACGCAGTATTTT
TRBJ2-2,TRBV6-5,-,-,CASSYSRGLDTGELFF,TGTGCCAGCAGTTACTCGAGGGGCCTGGACACCGGGGAGCTGTTTTTT
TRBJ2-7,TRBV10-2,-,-,CASARGQSYEQYF,TGCGCCAGCGCCCGCGGACAGTCCTACGAGCAGTACTTC
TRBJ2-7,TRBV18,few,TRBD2,CASSGTIAGVEQYF,TGTGCCAGCTCCGGGACTATCGCGGGAGTCGAGCAGTACTTC
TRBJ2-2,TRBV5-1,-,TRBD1,CASSGGQGDTGELFF,TGCGCCAGCAGCGGAGGACAGGGGGACACCGGGGAGCTGTTTTTT
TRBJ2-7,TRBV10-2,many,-,CASSVHGGAVYEQYF,TGCGCCAGCAGTGTGCACGGGGGAGCGGTCTACGAGCAGTACTTC
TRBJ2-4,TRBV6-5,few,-,CASSYSGVPGNIQYF,TGTGCCAGCAGTTACTCGGGAGTACCAGGGAACATTCAGTACTTC
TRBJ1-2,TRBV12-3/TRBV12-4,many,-,CASSFQRDGYTF,TGTGCCAGCAGTTTCCAGCGGGATGGCTACACCTTC
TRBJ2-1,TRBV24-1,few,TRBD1,CATSDPTGGEHNEQFF,TGTGCCACCAGTGATCCGACAGGGGGCGAGCACAATGAGCAGTTCTTC
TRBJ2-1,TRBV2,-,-,CASRGRSYNEQFF,TGTGCCAGCAGGGGGAGGTCTTACAATGAGCAGTTCTTC
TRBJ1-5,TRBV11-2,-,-,CASSLSLGNQPQHF,TGTGCCAGCAGCTTAAGTTTAGGCAATCAGCCCCAGCATTTT
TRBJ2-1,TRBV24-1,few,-,CATSVNRDTYNEQFF,TGTGCCACCAGTGTCAACCGGGACACGTACAATGAGCAGTTCTTC
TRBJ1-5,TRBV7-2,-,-,CASSLGIPPRPQHF,TGTGCCAGCAGCTTGGGGATTCCCCCACGGCCCCAGCATTTT
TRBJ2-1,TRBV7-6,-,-,CASSLSTTPDSYNEQFF,TGTGCCAGCAGCTTATCGACAACTCCGGACTCCTACAATGAGCAGTTCTTC
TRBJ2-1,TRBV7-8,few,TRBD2,CASGTSGNNEQFF,TGTGCCAGCGGGACTAGCGGGAACAATGAGCAGTTCTTC
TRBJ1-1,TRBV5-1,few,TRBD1,CASSLKTGIWTEAFF,TGCGCCAGCAGCTTGAAGACAGGGATATGGACTGAAGCTTTCTTT
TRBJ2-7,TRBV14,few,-,CASSQDAGRSYEQYF,TGTGCCAGCAGCCAAGACGCGGGAAGATCCTACGAGCAGTACTTC
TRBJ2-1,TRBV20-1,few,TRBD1,CSARGRRQGRSYNEQFF,TGCAGTGCTAGGGGGAGAAGACAGGGTCGATCCTACAATGAGCAGTTCTTC
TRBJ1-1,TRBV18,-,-,CASSPEQNTEAFF,TGTGCCAGCTCACCAGAACAGAACACTGAAGCTTTCTTT
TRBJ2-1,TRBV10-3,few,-,CAISEQASGYNEQFF,TGTGCCATCAGTGAGCAGGCCTCCGGGTACAATGAGCAGTTCTTC
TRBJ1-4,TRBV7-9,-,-,CASSGGGIHEKLFF,TGTGCCAGCAGCGGGGGTGGGATCCATGAAAAACTGTTTTTT
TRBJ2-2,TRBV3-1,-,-,CASSQFPGELFF,TGTGCCAGCAGCCAGTTCCCCGGGGAGCTGTTTTTT
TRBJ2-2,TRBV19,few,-,CASSIQATNTGELFF,TGTGCCAGTAGTATCCAGGCAACGAACACCGGGGAGCTGTTTTTT
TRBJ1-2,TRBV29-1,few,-,CSAQGIDGYTF,TGCAGCGCACAGGGAATAGATGGCTACACCTTC
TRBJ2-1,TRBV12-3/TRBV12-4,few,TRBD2,CASSFFLAGRNEQFF,TGTGCCAGCAGTTTTTTCCTAGCGGGGCGCAATGAGCAGTTCTTC
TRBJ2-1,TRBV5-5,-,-,CASPGSGKIEQFF,TGTGCCAGCCCCGGTTCGGGGAAAATCGAGCAGTTCTTC